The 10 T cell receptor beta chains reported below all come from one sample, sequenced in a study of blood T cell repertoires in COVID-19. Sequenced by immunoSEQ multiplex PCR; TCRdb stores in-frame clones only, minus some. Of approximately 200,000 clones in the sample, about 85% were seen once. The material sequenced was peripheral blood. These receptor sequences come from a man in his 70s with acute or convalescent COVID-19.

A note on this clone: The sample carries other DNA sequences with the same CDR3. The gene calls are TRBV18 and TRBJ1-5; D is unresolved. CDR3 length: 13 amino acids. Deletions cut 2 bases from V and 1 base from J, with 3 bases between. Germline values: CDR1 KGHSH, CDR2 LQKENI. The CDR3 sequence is CASSPSSNQPQHF. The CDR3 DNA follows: TGTGCCAGCTCACCATCGAGCAATCAGCCCCAGCATTTT.

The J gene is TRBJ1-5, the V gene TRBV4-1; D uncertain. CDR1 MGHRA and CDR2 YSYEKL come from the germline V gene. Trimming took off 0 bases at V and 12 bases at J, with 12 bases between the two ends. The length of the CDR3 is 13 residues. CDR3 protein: CASSQEYTGDQHF. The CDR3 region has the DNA TGCGCCAGCAGCCAAGAATACACCGGGGACCAGCATTTT.

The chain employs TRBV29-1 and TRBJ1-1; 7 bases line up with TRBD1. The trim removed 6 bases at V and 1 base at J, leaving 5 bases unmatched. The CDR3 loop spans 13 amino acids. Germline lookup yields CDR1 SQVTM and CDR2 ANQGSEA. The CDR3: CSVPTGKNTEAFF. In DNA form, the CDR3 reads TGCAGCGTCCCGACAGGGAAGAACACTGAAGCTTTCTTT. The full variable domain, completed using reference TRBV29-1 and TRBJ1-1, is SAVISQKPSRDICQRGTSLTIQCQVDSQVTMMFWYRQQPGQSLTLIATANQGSEATYESGFVIDKFPISRPNLTFSTLTVSNMSPEDSSIYLCSVPTGKNTEAFFGQGTRLTVV.

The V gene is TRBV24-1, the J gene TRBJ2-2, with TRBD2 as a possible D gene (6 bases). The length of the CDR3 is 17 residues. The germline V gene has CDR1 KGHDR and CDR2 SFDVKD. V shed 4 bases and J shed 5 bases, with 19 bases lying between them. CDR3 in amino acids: CATSEPFGGAGTGELFF. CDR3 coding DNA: TGTGCCACCAGTGAGCCCTTCGGCGGGGCCGGGACCGGGGAGCTGTTTTTT.

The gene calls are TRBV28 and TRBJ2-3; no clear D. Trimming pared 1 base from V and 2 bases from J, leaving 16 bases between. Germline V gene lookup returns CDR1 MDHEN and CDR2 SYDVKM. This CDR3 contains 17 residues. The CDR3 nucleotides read TGTGCCAGCAGTTTATCCTGGCCCTCACAAATCACAGATACGCAGTATTTT. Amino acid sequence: CASSLSWPSQITDTQYF.

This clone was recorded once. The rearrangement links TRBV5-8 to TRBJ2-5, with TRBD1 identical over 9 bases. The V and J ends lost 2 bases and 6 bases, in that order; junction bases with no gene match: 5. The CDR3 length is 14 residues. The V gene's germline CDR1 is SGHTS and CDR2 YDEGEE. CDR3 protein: CASSFGQGLKTQYF. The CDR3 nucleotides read TGTGCCAGCAGCTTCGGACAGGGGTTAAAGACCCAGTACTTC.

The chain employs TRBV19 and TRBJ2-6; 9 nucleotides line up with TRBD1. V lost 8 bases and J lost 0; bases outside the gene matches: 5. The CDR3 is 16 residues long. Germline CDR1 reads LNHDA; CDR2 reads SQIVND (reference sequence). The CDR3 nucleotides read TGTGCCAGTCGGACAGGGGCGATCTCTGGGGCCAACGTCCTGACTTTC. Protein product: CASRTGAISGANVLTF.

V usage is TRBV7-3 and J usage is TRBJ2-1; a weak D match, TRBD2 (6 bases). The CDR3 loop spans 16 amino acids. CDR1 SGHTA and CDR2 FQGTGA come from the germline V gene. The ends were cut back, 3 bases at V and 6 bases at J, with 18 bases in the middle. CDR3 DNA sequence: TGTGCCAGCAGCTTCGGTGGTTTAGGGACTCTCAATGAGCAGTTCTTC. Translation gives CASSFGGLGTLNEQFF.

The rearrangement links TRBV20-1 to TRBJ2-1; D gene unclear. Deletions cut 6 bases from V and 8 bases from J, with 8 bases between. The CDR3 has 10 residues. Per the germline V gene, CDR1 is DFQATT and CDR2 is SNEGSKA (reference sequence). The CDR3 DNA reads TGCAGTGCCATTGGAGATGAGCAGTTCTTC. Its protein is CSAIGDEQFF.

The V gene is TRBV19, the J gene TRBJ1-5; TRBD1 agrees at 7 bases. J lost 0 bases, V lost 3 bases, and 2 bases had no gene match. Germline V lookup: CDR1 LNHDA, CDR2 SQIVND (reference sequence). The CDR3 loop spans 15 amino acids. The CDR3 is CASSIGTASNQPQHF. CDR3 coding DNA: TGTGCCAGTAGTATTGGGACAGCTAGCAATCAGCCCCAGCATTTT.